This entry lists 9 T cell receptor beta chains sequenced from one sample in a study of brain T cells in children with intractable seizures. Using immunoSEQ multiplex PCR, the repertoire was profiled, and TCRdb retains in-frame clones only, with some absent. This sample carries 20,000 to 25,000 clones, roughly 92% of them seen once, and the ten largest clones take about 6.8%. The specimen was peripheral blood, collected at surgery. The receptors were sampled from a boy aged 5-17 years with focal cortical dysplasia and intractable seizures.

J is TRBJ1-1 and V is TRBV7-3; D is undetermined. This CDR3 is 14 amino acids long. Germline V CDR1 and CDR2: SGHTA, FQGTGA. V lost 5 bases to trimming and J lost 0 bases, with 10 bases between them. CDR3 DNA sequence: TGTGCCAGCAGCGCCGGGCAGCTGAACACTGAAGCTTTCTTT. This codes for CASSAGQLNTEAFF.

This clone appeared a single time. The CDR3 DNA reads TGCAGCGTTGAAGAGGACAGGGAGTACGAGCAGTACTTC. Translation gives CSVEEDREYEQYF. The chain recombines TRBV29-1 with TRBJ2-7, with 8 nucleotides matching TRBD1. This CDR3 is 13 amino acids long. Germline V lookup: CDR1 SQVTM, CDR2 ANQGSEA. The J segment lost 4 bases and the V segment lost 0 bases, leaving 2 bases of the junction unmatched.

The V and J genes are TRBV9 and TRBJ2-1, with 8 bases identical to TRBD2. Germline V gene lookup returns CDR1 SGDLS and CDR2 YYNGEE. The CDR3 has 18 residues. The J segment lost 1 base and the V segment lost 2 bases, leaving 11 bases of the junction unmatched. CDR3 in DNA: TGTGCCAGCAGCGTCCCTCGTGCGGGGGGCCTATCCTACAATGAGCAGTTCTTC. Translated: CASSVPRAGGLSYNEQFF. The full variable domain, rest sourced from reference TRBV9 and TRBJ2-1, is DSGVTQTPKHLITATGQRVTLRCSPRSGDLSVYWYQQSLDQGLQFLIQYYNGEERAKGNILERFSAQQFPDLHSELNLSSLELGDSALYFCASSVPRAGGLSYNEQFFGPGTRLTVL.

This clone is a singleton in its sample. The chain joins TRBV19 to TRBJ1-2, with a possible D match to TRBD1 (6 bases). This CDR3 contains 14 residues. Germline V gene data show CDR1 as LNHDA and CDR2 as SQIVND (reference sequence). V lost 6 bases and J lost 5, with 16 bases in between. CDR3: CASSRGGRRYGYTF. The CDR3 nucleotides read TGTGCCAGTAGCCGGGGGGGGCGCAGGTATGGCTACACCTTC.

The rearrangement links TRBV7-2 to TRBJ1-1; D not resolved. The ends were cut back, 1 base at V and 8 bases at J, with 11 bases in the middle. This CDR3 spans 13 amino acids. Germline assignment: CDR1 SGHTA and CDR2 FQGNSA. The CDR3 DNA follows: TGTGCCAGCAGCTTAGTTTACCTGACCGAAGCTTTCTTT. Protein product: CASSLVYLTEAFF.

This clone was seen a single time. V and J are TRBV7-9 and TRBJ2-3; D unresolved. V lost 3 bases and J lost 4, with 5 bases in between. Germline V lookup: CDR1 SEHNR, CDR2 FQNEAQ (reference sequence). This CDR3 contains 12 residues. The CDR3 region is CASSFGADTQYF. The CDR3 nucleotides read TGTGCCAGCAGCTTTGGCGCAGATACGCAGTATTTT.

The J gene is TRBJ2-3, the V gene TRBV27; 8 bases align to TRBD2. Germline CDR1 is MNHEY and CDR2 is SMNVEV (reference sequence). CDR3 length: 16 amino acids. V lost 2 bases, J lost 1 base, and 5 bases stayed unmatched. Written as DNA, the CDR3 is TGTGCCAGCAGTTTACTCGCCGGGAGGGGCACAGATACGCAGTATTTT. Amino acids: CASSLLAGRGTDTQYF.

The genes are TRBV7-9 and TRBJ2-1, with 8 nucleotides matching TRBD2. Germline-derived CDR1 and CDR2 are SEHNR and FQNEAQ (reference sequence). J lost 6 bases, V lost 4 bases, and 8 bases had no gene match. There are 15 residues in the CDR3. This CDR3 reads CASSSHERELNEQFF. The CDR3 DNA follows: TGTGCCAGCAGCTCCCACGAGCGGGAGCTCAATGAGCAGTTCTTC.

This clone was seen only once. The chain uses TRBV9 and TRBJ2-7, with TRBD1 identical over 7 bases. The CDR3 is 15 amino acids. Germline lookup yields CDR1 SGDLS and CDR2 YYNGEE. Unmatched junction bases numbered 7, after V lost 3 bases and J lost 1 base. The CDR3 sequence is CASSASDRVSYEQYV. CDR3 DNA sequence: TGTGCCAGCAGCGCCTCAGACAGGGTTTCCTACGAGCAGTACGTC.